At least ten counts were recorded for the clone carrying this T cell receptor beta chain. Antigen: not known. Regarding time point: patch test 1, 2 weeks after DPC sensitization. Described treatment: therapeutic diphenylcyclopropenone sensitization with weekly scalp DPC. Patch tests were applied only after blood draws. The CDR3 sequence is 16 residues long. V lost 7 bases and J 2 bases, leaving 20 bases between the germline ends. Germline V gene data show CDR1 as LNHDA and CDR2 as SQIVND (reference sequence). These data belong to a study of human T cells and chemical hapten exposure. Study in general: A mostly female patient group had alopecia areata, totalis or universalis.

The library tagged each cDNA molecule with unique molecular identifiers. Using its own MiXCR run on the RACE reads, TCRdb lists one record per CDR3 protein. Of approximately 70,000 distinct CDR3 sequences listed, about 9.1% are singletons. General study points: Significantly more large CDR3 similarity clusters arose among expanded TCRs than among controls.

The chain joins TRBV19 to TRBJ1-2; no firm D call. The source of this sequence is a woman aged 40 to 49 with alopecia areata. Some clones in this sample may be carry-over from other donors' samples. The sample was whole blood, taken in connection with sensitization to the hapten diphenylcyclopropenone (DPC). The CDR3 DNA sequence: TGTGCCAGTATTGCCGGTGAGGTTTCGCCCAACTATGGCTACACCTTC. This codes for CASIAGEVSPNYGYTF.